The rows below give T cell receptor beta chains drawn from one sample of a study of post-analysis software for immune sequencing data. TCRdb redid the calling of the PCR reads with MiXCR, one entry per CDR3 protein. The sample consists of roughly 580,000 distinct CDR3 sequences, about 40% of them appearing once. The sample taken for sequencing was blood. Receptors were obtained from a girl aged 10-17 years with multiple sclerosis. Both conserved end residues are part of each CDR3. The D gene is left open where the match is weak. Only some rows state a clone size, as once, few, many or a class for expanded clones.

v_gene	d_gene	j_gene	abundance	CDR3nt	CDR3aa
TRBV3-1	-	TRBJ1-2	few	TGTGCCAGCAGCCGAGGTCTGTCTGAAGGCTACACCTTC	CASSRGLSEGYTF
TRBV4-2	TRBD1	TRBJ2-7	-	TGTGCCAGCAGCCAAGGGGGACAGGGTTACGAGCAGTACTTC	CASSQGGQGYEQYF
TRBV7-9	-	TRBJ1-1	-	TGTGCCAGCAGCCCGAGACCTGGAAAGGGAGGTGAAGCTTTCTTT	CASSPRPGKGGEAFF
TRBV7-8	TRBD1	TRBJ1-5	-	TGTGCCAGCAGCTTATCGACAGGGCGGTGGGGCAATCAGCCCCAGCATTTT	CASSLSTGRWGNQPQHF
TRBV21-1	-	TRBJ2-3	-	TGTGCCAGCAGCAATGGTAGCGGGAGGCGCACAGATACGCAGTATTTT	CASSNGSGRRTDTQYF
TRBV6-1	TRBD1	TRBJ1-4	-	TGTGCCAGCATCTCAAAACAACAGGGGCCTTATAATGAAAAACTGTTTTTT	CASISKQQGPYNEKLFF
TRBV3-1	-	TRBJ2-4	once	TGTGCCAGCAGCCGATCCCTAGACAAAAACATTCAGTACTTC	CASSRSLDKNIQYF
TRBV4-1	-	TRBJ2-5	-	TGCGCCAGCAGCCAAGTCGGCAGAGAGACCCAGTACTTC	CASSQVGRETQYF
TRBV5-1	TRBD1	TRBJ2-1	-	TGCGCCAGCAGCTGGGGACAGGGGGGTCCCAATGAGCAGTTCTTC	CASSWGQGGPNEQFF
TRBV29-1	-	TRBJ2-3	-	TGCAGCGTTGAAGATTACAGGGATAGCACAGATACGCAGTATTTT	CSVEDYRDSTDTQYF
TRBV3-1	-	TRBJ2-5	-	TGTGCCAGCAGCCCTTGGACGACCCAAGAGACCCAGTACTTC	CASSPWTTQETQYF
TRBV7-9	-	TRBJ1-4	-	TGTGCCAGCAGCTTAGGGCCCTCAGGGATTAATGAAAAACTGTTTTTT	CASSLGPSGINEKLFF
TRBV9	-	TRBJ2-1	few	TGTGCCAGCAGCGTAGTGGCAGGGTACGGCAATGAGCAGTTCTTC	CASSVVAGYGNEQFF
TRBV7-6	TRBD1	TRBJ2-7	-	TGTGCCAGCAGCTTAGACAGGGGGCTAACCTACGAGCAGTACTTC	CASSLDRGLTYEQYF
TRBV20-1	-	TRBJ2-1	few	TGCAGTGCTAGGTGGGACCTCTCCTACAATGAGCAGTTCTTC	CSARWDLSYNEQFF
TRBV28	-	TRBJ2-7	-	TGTGCCAGCAGTTTACAGGGCCTCTCCTACGAGCAGTACTTC	CASSLQGLSYEQYF
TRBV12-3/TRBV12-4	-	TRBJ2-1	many	TGTGCCAGCAGCCTGGCGGTTGGGGAGCAGTTCTTC	CASSLAVGEQFF
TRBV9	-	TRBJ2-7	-	TGTGCCAGCAGCGGGACCGGGACATCGTACGAGCAGTACTTC	CASSGTGTSYEQYF
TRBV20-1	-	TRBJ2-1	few	TGCAGTGCTTTTGGACTCACCCAACCTTTCGTCAATGAGCAGTTCTTC	CSAFGLTQPFVNEQFF
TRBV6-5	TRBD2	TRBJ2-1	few	TGTTCTTCATCAACAAGCGGGAGCTCCTACAATGAGCAGTTCTTC	CSSSTSGSSYNEQFF
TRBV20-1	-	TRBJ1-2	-	TGCAGTGCTAGCACCGGGACTGGCTATGGCTACACCTTC	CSASTGTGYGYTF
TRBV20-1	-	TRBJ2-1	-	TGCAGTGCTGGCCCTAGCGTCATTCACAATAAGCAGTTCTTC	CSAGPSVIHNKQFF
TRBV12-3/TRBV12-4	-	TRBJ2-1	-	TGTGCCAGCAGCCCCCGGGACCAAGCCTACAATGAGCAGTTCTTC	CASSPRDQAYNEQFF
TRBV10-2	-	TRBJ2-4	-	TGCGCCAGCAGTGAATTCGGCCAATCCCGGAACATTCAGTACTTC	CASSEFGQSRNIQYF
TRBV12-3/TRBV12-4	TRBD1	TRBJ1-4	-	TGTGCCAGCAGTTTCGCAGGGGGCCCTAATGAAAAACTGTTTTTT	CASSFAGGPNEKLFF
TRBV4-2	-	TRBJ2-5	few	TGTGCCAGCAGCCAACTGACTGGAGAAGAGACCCAGTACTTC	CASSQLTGEETQYF
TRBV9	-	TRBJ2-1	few	TGTGCCAGCAGCGTACTGGACAGCTACAATGAGCAGTTCTTC	CASSVLDSYNEQFF
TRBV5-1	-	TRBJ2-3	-	TGCGCCAGCACCCTTGAGATAGCCGATACGCAGTATTTT	CASTLEIADTQYF
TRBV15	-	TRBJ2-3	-	TGTGCCACCAGCAGAGATTTCAAGGGAGATACGCAGTATTTT	CATSRDFKGDTQYF
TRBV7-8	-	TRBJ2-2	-	TGTGCCAGCAGGGACATGCGAGGCACCGGGGAGCTGTTTTTT	CASRDMRGTGELFF
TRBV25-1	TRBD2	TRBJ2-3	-	TGTGCCAGCAGTGGCGGACTAGCGGGCAGGGCAGATACGCAGTATTTT	CASSGGLAGRADTQYF
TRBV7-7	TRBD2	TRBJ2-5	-	TGTGCTAGCAGCCGTGGGACTAGCGGGAGCAGAGGAGAGACCCAGTACTTC	CASSRGTSGSRGETQYF
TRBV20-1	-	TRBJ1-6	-	TGCAGTGCTAGAGACGTGAATAATTCACCCCTCCACTTT	CSARDVNNSPLHF
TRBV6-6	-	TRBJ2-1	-	TGTGCCAGCAGTTACCGCGGGGCGGGGTCCTACAATGAGCAGTTCTTC	CASSYRGAGSYNEQFF
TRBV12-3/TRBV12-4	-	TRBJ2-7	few	TGTGCCAGCAGTTTAAACCACGAGCAGTACTTC	CASSLNHEQYF
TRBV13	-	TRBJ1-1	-	TGTGCCAGCAGCTTAGGGCCAGGGGCGACCACTGAAGCTTTCTTT	CASSLGPGATTEAFF
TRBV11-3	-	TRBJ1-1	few	TGTGCCAGCAGCTTTGTGGAGGCTTTCTTT	CASSFVEAFF
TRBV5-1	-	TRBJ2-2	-	TGCGCCAGCTCCCGTGGGGGGCCGGGCGGGGAGCTGTTTTTT	CASSRGGPGGELFF
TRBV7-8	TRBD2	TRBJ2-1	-	TGTGCCAGCAGCGGCCCGGGACTAGAAATATATGAGCAGTTCTTC	CASSGPGLEIYEQFF
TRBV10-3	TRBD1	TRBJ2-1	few	TGTGCCATCAGTGAGACAGGGGGCTCCTACAATGAGCAGTTCTTC	CAISETGGSYNEQFF
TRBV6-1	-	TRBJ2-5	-	TGTGCCAGCAGTGACGTCTTCGCGATTCGGCAAGAGACCCAGTACTTC	CASSDVFAIRQETQYF
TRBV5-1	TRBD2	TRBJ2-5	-	TGCGCCAGCAGCTTGGGCCCTAGCGGGGGCCGGGGGGAGACCCAGTACTTC	CASSLGPSGGRGETQYF
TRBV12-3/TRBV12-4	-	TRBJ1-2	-	TGTGCCAGCACCCAAGGGGGGTTTGGCTACACCTTC	CASTQGGFGYTF
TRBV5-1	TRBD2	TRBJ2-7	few	TGCGCCAGCAGCACCCGACTAGCGGGGGAGTCCTACGAGCAGTACTTC	CASSTRLAGESYEQYF
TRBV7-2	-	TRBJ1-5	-	TGTGCCAGCAGCTTAGCTATCGGGGGACGTCAGCCCCAGCATTTT	CASSLAIGGRQPQHF
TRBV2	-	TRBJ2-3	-	TGTGCCAGCAGTGATCAATACCCCCGGGACGGAGACACAGATACGCAGTATTTT	CASSDQYPRDGDTDTQYF
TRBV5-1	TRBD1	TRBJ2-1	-	TGCGCCAGCAGCCCCTCAGAGGACAGGGAAGAGTTCTTC	CASSPSEDREEFF
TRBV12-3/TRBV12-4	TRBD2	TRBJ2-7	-	TGTGCCAGCAGTTGGGTAGAGACTAGCACGTACGAGCAGTACTTC	CASSWVETSTYEQYF
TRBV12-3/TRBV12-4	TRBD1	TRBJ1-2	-	TGTGCCAGCAGCCACGTACGGACAGGGGGCGACTACACCTTC	CASSHVRTGGDYTF
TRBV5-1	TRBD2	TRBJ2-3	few	TGCGCCAGCAGCGGAAAGGGACTAGCGGGGACTAGCACAGATACGCAGTATTTT	CASSGKGLAGTSTDTQYF
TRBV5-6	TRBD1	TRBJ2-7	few	TGTGCCAGCAGCGCGGTACTCGGGACAGACTACGAGCAGTACTTC	CASSAVLGTDYEQYF
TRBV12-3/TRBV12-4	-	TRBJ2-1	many	TGTGCCAGCAGGCGGTTTTATGAGCAGTTCTTC	CASRRFYEQFF
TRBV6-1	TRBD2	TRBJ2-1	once	TGTGCCAGCAGTGGGGGACTAGCTGGTGAGCAGTTCTTC	CASSGGLAGEQFF
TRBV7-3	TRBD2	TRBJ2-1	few	TGTGCCAGCAGCCTCCAACGGGCTAGCGGGGCCTACAATGAGCAGTTCTTC	CASSLQRASGAYNEQFF
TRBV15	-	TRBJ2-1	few	TGTGCCACCAGCTCCGCCCGGGACACATACAATGAGCAGTTCTTC	CATSSARDTYNEQFF
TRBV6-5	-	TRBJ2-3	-	TGTGCCAGCAGGGCAAGTGGCGGGATTACAGATACGCAGTATTTT	CASRASGGITDTQYF
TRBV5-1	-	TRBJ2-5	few	TGCGCCAGCAGCCCGGGGGACGGATACCAAGAGACCCAGTACTTC	CASSPGDGYQETQYF